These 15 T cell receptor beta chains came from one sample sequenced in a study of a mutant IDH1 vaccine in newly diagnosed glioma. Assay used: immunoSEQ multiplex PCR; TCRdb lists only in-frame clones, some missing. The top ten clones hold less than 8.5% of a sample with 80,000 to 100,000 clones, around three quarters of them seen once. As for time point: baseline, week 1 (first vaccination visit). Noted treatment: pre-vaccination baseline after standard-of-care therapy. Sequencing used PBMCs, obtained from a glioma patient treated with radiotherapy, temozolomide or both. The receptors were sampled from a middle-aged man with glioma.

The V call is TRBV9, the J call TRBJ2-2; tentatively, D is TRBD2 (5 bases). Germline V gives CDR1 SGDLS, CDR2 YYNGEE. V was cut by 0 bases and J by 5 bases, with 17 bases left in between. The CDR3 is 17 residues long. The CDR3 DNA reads TGTGCCAGCAGCGTAGGGGTAGCGCTCCCAGGTACCGGGGAGCTGTTTTTT. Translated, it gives CASSVGVALPGTGELFF.

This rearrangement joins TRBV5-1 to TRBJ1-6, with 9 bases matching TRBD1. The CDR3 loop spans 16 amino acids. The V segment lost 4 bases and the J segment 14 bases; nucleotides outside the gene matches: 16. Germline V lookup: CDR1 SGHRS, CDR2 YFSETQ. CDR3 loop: CASSKSGQGSFESLHF. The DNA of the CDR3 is TGCGCCAGCAGCAAATCTGGACAGGGGTCCTTCGAGTCCCTCCACTTT.

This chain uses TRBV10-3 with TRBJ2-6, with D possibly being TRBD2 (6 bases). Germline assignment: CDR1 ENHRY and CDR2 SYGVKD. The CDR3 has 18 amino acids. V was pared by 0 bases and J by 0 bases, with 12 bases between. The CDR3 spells CAISESRDGSSGANVLTF. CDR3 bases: TGTGCCATCAGTGAGTCCCGGGACGGGAGCTCTGGGGCCAACGTCCTGACTTTC.

For the CDR3, the DNA is TGCAGCGTTGAAGATTCGTGGAGAGAGACAGGCAACAATGAGCAGTTCTTC. Amino acids: CSVEDSWRETGNNEQFF. The chain links TRBV29-1 to TRBJ2-1; tentatively, D is TRBD1 (6 bases). Deletions cut 0 bases from V and 5 bases from J, with 20 bases between. Germline CDR1 SQVTM, CDR2 ANQGSEA. There are 17 residues in the CDR3.

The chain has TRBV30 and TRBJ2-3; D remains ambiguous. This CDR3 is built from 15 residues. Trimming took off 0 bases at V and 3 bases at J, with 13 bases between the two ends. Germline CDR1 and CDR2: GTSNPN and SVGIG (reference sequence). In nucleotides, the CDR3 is TGTGCCTGGAGTGTACAAAAGGGTGGAACAGATACGCAGTATTTT. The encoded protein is CAWSVQKGGTDTQYF. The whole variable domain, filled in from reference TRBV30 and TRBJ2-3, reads SQTIHQWPATLVQPVGSPLSLECTVEGTSNPNLYWYRQAAGRGLQLLFYSVGIGQISSEVPQNLSASRPQDRQFILSSKKLLLSDSGFYLCAWSVQKGGTDTQYFGPGTRLTVL.

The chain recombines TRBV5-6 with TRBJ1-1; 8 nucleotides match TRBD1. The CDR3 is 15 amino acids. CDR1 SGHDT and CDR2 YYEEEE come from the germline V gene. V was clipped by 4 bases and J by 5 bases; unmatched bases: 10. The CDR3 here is CASSTDRDDGTEAFF. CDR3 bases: TGTGCCAGCAGCACGGACAGGGATGATGGGACTGAAGCTTTCTTT.

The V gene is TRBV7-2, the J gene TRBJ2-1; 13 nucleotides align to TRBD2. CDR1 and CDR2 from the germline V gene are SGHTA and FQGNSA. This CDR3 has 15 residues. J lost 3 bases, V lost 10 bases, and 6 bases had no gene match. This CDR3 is CATSGLAGIYNEQFF. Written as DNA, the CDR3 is TGTGCCACCTCGGGACTAGCGGGAATCTACAATGAGCAGTTCTTC. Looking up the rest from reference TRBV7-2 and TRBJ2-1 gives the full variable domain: GAGVSQSPSNKVTEKGKDVELRCDPISGHTALYWYRQSLGQGLEFLIYFQGNSAPDKSGLPSDRFSAERTGGSVSTLTIQRTQQEDSAVYLCATSGLAGIYNEQFFGPGTRLTVL.

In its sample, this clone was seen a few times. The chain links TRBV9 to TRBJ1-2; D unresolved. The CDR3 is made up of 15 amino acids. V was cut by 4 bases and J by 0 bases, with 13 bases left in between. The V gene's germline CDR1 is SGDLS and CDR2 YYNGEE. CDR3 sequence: CASSPTPGTNYGYTF. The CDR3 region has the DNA TGTGCCAGCAGCCCGACTCCCGGAACTAACTATGGCTACACCTTC.

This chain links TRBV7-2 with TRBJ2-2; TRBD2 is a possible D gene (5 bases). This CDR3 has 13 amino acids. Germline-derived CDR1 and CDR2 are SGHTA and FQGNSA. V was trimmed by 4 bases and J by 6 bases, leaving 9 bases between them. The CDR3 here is CASSYRGSGELFF. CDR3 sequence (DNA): TGTGCCAGCAGCTACCGCGGGTCCGGGGAGCTGTTTTTT.

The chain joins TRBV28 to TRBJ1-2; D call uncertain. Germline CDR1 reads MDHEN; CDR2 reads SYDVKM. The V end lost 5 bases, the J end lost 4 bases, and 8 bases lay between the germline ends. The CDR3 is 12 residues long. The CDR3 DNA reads TGTGCCAGCAGTGCGAGTGTCTATGGCTACACCTTC. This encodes CASSASVYGYTF.

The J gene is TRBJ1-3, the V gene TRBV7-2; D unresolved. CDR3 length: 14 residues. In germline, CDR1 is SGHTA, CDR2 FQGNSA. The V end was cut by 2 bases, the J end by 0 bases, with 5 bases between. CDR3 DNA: TGTGCCAGCAGCTTAAGAACCTCTGGAAACACCATATATTTT. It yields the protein CASSLRTSGNTIYF.

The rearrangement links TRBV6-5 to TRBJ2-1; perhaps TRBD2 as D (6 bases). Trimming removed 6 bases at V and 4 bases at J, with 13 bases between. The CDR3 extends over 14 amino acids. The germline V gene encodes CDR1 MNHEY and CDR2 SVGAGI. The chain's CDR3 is CASRPGLLYNEQFF. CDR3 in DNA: TGTGCCAGCAGGCCGGGACTCCTTTACAATGAGCAGTTCTTC.

The CDR3 spells CASSLGLAGSSYNEQFF. In DNA, the CDR3 is TGTGCCAGCAGCCTCGGACTAGCGGGAAGCTCCTACAATGAGCAGTTCTTC. The J gene is TRBJ2-1, the V gene TRBV5-8; 12 bases match TRBD2. Germline V lookup: CDR1 SGHTS, CDR2 YDEGEE. With V trimmed by 4 bases and J by 0 bases, 5 bases remained unmatched. This CDR3 has 17 amino acids.

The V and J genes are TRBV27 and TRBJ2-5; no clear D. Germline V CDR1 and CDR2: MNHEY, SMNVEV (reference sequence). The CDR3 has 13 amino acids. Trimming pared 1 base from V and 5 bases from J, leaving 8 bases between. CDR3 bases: TGTGCCAGCAGTTTATTGAAGGAGGAGACCCAGTACTTC. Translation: CASSLLKEETQYF.

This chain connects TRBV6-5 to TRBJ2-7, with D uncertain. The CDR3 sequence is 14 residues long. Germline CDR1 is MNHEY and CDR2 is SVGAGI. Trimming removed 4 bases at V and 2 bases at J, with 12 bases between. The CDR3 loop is CASSLSGQAYEQYF. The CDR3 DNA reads TGTGCCAGCAGTTTATCCGGGCAGGCCTACGAGCAGTACTTC.